The entry below describes one TCR beta chain. This sample is drawn from a study of CXCR3-negative and CXCR3-positive naive CD8 T cells. Researchers prepared the TRB cDNA libraries using 5' RACE with UMI labels. TCRdb re-called the 5' RACE reads, yielding one record per CDR3 amino acid sequence without DNA. Recorded for this sample: under 50,000 distinct CDR3 sequences. Every CD8+ T cell subset underwent triplicate sorting at around 280,000 cells apiece. The sample was naive CXCR3- CD8+ T cells from blood. As for subset: CD45RO-CCR7+CD27+CD95- naive CD8+ T cells lacking CXCR3 (TNR3-). This clonotype was sampled from a human donor in good health. Some clones in this sample may be carry-over from other donors' samples.

The CDR3 reads CASSPGGKQPQHF. This chain joins TRBV6-4 and TRBJ1-5; there is no DNA to check the TCRdb D call of TRBD1. Germline V lookup: CDR1 MRHNA, CDR2 SNTAGT. This CDR3 region has 13 residues.